This T cell receptor beta chain was sequenced during a study of cytomegalovirus exposure and HLA in healthy donors. Overall study context: Counted in an early data release were roughly 87 million unique TCRs from HLA-typed donors. Study-wide results and limits: Serostatus for CMV was the only available immune exposure information. The study labeled under 200 TCR beta chains cytomegalovirus-associated. Later analysis associated a missense DCLRE1C variant with TCR beta V- and J-gene trimming.

This PCR relied on a set of 60 Vbeta primers and 13 Jbeta primers. Profiled with immunoSEQ multiplex PCR; TCRdb holds only in-frame clones, not every one. The sample shows 120,000 or so clones, around 80% of them seen only once. Worth noting for this clone: Antigen specificity is unknown.

CDR3 length: 13 amino acids. Per germline, CDR1 MDHEN and CDR2 SYDVKM. J was trimmed by 8 bases and V by 5 bases; bases with no gene match: 6. The source of this sequence is a woman in her 40s in good health and CMV-seropositive. The rearrangement joins TRBV28 to TRBJ1-2, with 9 nucleotides matching TRBD1. Sequenced: PBMCs. CDR3 region: CASSNRDREGYTF. The CDR3 DNA reads TGTGCCAGCAGTAACCGGGACAGGGAAGGCTACACCTTC.